This paragraph covers one TCR beta chain sequence. Repertoires were generated with immunoSEQ multiplex PCR, while TCRdb's copy carries only in-frame clones and drops some. The table has 350,000 to 450,000 clones, more than 70% seen once. V lost 5 bases to trimming and J lost 3 bases, with 10 bases between them. CDR1 is MDHEN, CDR2 SYDVKM, per germline. There are 13 residues in the CDR3. These data originate in a study of blood T cell repertoires in COVID-19. The study drew participants aged about 18 to 89 years from some 25 US areas. Clinical history reported by participants formed the basis on which cohorts were assigned. Exposed study participants had met a COVID-19 case within 2 weeks before entry.

What was sequenced was PBMCs or T cells enriched from blood (not recorded which). V and J are TRBV28 and TRBJ1-2; D not certain. The origin of this receptor is a woman aged 18-29 years who had been exposed to COVID-19. CDR3 residues: CASSTGRHYGYTF. DNA of the CDR3: TGTGCCAGCAGTACGGGGAGACACTATGGCTACACCTTC.